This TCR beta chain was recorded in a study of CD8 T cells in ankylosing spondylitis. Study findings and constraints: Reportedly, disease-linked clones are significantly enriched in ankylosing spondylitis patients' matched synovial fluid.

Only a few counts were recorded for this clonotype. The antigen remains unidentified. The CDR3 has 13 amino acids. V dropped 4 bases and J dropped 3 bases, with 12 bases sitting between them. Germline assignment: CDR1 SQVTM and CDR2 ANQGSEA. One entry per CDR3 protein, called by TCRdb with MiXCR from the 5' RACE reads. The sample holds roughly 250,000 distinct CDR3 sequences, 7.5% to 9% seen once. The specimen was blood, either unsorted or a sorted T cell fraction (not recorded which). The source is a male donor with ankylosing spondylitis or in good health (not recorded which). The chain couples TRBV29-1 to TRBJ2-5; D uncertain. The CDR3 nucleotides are TGCAGCGTTGTACCCAACGAGAAAGAGACCCAGTACTTC. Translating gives CSVVPNEKETQYF.